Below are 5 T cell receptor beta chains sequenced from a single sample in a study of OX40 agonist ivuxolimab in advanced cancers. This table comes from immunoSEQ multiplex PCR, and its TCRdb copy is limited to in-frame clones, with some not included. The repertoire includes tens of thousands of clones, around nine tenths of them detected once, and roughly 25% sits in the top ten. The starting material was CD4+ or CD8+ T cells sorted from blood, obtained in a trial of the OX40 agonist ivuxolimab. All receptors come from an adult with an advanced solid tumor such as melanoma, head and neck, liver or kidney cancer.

CDR3 sequence: CASDSGQGHNEQFF. CDR3 coding DNA: TGTGCCAGCGACAGCGGACAAGGCCACAATGAGCAGTTCTTC. V usage is TRBV7-9 and J usage is TRBJ2-1; TRBD1 or TRBD2 may be the D gene (5 bases each). Germline CDR1 SEHNR, CDR2 FQNEAQ (reference sequence). V was shortened by 8 bases and J by 5 bases, with 16 bases between the two germline ends. The CDR3 is 14 residues long.

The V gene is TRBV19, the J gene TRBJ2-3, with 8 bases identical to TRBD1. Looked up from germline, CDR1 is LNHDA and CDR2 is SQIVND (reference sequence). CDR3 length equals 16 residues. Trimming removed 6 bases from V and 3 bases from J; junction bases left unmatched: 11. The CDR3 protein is CASRIMDRAGTDTQYF. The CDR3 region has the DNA TGTGCCAGTAGGATAATGGACAGGGCAGGAACAGATACGCAGTATTTT.

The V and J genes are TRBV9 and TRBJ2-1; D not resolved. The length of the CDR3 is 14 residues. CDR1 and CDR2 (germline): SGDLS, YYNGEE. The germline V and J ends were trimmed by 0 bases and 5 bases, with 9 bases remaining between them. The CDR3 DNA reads TGTGCCAGCAGCGTAGTCTCCGACCACAATGAGCAGTTCTTC. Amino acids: CASSVVSDHNEQFF.

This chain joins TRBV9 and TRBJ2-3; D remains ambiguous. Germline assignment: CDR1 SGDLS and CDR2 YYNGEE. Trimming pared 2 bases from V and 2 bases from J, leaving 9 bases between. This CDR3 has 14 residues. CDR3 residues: CASSVSPFTDTQYF. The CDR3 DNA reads TGTGCCAGCAGCGTCTCCCCGTTCACAGATACGCAGTATTTT.

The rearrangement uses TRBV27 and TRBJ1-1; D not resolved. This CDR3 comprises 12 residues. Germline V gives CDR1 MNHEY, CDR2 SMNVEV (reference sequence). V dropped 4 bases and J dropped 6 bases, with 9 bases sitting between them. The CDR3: CASSSGPSEAFF. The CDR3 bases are TGTGCCAGCAGTTCCGGACCTTCTGAAGCTTTCTTT.